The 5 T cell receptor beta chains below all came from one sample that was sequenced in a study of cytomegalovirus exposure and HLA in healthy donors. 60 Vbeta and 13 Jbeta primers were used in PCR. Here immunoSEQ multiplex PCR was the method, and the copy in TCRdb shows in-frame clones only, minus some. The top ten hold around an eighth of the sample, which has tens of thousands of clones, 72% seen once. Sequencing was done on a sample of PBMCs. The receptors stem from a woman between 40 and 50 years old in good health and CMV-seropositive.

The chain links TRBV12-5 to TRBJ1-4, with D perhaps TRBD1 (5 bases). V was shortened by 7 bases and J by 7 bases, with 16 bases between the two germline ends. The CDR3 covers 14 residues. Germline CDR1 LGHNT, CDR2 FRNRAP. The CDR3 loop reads CASAPGVGREKLFF. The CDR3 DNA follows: TGTGCTAGTGCCCCGGGGGTGGGACGTGAAAAACTGTTTTTT.

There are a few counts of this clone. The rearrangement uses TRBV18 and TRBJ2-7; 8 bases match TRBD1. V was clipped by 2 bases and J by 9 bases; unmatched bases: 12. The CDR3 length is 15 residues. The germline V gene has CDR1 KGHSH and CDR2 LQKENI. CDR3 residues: CASSPSTGQGLGQYF. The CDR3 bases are TGTGCCAGCTCACCATCGACCGGACAGGGCCTTGGGCAGTACTTC.

CDR3 residues: CASSLQGETSEQYF. CDR3 in DNA: TGTGCCAGTAGTCTACAGGGAGAAACTAGCGAGCAGTACTTC. J is TRBJ2-7 and V is TRBV19, with D maybe TRBD1 (6 bases). CDR1 is LNHDA, CDR2 SQIVND, per germline (reference sequence). CDR3 length: 14 residues. The V and J ends lost 5 bases and 6 bases respectively, with 17 bases between them.

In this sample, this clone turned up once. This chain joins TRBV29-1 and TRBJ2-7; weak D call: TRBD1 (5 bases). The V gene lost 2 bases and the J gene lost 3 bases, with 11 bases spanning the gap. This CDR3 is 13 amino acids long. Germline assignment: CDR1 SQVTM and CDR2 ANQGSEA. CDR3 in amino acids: CSVENGQGYEQYF. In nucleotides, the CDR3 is TGCAGCGTTGAAAACGGACAAGGCTACGAGCAGTACTTC.

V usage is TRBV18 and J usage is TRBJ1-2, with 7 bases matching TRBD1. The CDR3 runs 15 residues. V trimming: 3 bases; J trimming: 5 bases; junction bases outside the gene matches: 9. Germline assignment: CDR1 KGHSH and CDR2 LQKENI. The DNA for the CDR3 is TGTGCCAGCTCACCGCGGACAGGAGACGCTTATGGCTACACCTTC. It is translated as CASSPRTGDAYGYTF. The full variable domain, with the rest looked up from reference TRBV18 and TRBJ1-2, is NAGVMQNPRHLVRRRGQEARLRCSPMKGHSHVYWYRQLPEEGLKFMVYLQKENIIDESGMPKERFSAEFPKEGPSILRIQQVVRGDSAAYFCASSPRTGDAYGYTFGSGTRLTVV.